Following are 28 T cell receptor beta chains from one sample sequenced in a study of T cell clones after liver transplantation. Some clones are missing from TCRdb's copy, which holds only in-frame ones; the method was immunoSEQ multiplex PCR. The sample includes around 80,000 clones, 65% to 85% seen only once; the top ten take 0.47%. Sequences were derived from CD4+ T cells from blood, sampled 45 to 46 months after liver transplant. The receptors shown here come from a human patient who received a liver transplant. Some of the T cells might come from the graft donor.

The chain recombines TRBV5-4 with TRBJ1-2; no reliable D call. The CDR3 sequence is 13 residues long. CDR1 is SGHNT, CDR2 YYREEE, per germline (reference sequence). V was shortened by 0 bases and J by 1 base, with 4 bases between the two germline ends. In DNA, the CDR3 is TGTGCCAGCAGCTTGGGCGGTAACTATGGCTACACCTTC. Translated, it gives CASSLGGNYGYTF.

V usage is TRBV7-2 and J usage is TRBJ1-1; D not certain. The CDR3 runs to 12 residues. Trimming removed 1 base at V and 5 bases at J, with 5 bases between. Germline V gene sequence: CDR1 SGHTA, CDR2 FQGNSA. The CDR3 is CASSLEMTEAFF. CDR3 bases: TGTGCCAGCAGCTTAGAGATGACTGAAGCTTTCTTT. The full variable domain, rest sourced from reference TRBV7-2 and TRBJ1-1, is GAGVSQSPSNKVTEKGKDVELRCDPISGHTALYWYRQSLGQGLEFLIYFQGNSAPDKSGLPSDRFSAERTGGSVSTLTIQRTQQEDSAVYLCASSLEMTEAFFGQGTRLTVV.

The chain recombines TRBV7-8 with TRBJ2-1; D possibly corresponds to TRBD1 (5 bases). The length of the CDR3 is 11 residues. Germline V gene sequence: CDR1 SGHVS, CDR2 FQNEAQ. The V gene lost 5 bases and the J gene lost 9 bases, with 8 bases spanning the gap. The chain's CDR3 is CASSPGFEQFF. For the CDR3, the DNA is TGTGCCAGCAGCCCAGGGTTTGAGCAGTTCTTC. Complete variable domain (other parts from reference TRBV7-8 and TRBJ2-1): GAGVSQSPRYKVAKRGQDVALRCDPISGHVSLFWYQQALGQGPEFLTYFQNEAQLDKSGLPSDRFFAERPEGSVSTLKIQRTQQEDSAVYLCASSPGFEQFFGPGTRLTVL.

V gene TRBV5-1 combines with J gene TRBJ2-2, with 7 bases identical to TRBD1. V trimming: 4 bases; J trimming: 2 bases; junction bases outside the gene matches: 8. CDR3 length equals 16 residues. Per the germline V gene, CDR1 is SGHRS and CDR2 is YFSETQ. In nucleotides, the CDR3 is TGCGCCAGCAGCCTAAGGACAGGAATCAACACCGGGGAGCTGTTTTTT. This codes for CASSLRTGINTGELFF.

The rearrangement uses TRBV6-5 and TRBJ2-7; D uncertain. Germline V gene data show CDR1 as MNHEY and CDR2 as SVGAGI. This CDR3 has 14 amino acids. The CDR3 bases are TGTGCTCCCAGTAAGGGTAGGAGCTCCTACGAGCAGTACTTC. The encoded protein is CAPSKGRSSYEQYF.

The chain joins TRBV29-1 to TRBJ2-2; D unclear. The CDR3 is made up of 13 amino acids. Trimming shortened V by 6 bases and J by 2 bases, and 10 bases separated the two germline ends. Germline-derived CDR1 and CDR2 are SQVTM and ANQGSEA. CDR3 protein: CSVRIGNTGELFF. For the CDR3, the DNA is TGCAGCGTCCGCATCGGTAACACCGGGGAGCTGTTTTTT.

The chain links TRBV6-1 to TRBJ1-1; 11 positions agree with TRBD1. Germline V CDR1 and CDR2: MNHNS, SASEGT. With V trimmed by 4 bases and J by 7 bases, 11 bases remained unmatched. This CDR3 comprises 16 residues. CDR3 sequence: CASSAPRDRGRHEAFF. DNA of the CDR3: TGTGCCAGCAGTGCCCCTCGGGACAGGGGGAGACATGAAGCTTTCTTT.

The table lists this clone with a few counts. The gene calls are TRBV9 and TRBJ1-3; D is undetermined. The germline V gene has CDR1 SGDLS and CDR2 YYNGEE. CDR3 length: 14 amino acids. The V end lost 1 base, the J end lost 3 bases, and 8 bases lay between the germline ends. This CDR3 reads CASSVLAGGNTIYF. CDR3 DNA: TGTGCCAGCAGCGTATTGGCCGGTGGAAACACCATATATTTT.

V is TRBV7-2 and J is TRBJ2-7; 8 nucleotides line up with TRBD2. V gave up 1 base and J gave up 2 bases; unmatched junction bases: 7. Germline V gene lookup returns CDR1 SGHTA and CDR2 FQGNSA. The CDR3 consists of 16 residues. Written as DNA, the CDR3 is TGTGCCAGCAGCTTAGAGGCGGCTAGCGGGCCCTACGAGCAGTACTTC. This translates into CASSLEAASGPYEQYF.

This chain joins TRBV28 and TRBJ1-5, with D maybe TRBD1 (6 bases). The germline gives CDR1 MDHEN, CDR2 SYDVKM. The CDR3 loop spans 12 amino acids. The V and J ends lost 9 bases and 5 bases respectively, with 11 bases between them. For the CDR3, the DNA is TGTGCCAGTGACAGGATGGATCAGCCCCAGCATTTT. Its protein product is CASDRMDQPQHF.

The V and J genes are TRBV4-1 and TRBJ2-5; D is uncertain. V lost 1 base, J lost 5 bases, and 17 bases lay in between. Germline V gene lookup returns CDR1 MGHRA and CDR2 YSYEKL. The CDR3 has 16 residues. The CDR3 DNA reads TGCGCCAGCAGCCAAGTAGGCAGAGCCTCGCGGGAGACCCAGTACTTC. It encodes CASSQVGRASRETQYF.

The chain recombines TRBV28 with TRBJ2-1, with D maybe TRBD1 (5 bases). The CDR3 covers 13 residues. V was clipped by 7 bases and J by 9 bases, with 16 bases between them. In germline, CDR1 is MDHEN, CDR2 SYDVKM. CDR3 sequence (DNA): TGTGCCAGCACCCAGGGCCTTCAGGCTGAGCAGTTCTTC. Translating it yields CASTQGLQAEQFF.

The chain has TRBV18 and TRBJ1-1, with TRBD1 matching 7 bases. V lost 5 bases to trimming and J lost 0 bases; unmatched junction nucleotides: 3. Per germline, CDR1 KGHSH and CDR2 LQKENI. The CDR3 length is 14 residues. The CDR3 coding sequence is TGTGCCAGCTCAATACAGGGGTTGAACACTGAAGCTTTCTTT. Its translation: CASSIQGLNTEAFF.

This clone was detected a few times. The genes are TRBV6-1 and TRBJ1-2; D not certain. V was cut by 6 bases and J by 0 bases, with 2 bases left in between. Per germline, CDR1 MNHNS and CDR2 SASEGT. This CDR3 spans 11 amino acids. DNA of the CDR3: TGTGCCAGCAGAGCTAACTATGGCTACACCTTC. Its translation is CASRANYGYTF.

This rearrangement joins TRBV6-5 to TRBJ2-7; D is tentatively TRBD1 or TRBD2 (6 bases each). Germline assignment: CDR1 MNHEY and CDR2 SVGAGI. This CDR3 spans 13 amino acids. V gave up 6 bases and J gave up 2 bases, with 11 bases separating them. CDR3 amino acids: CASSRRGPYEQYF. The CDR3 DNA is TGTGCCAGCAGCCGACGGGGGCCCTACGAGCAGTACTTC.

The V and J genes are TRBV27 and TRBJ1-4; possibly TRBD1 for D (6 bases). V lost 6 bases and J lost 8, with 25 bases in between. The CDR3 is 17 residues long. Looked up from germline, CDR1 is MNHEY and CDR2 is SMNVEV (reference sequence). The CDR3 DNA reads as TGTGCCAGCAGAGACCTCCTCTCCGGGGGCGGCCCCGAAAAACTGTTTTTT. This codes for CASRDLLSGGGPEKLFF.

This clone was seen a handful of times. The CDR3 DNA reads TGCGCCAGCAGCTTCACTCAGGGGGACACTGAAGCTTTCTTT. Translation gives CASSFTQGDTEAFF. V gene TRBV5-1 combines with J gene TRBJ1-1, with 7 nucleotides matching TRBD1. The CDR3 runs to 14 residues. V lost 2 bases and J lost 3; bases outside the gene matches: 4. Germline values: CDR1 SGHRS, CDR2 YFSETQ.

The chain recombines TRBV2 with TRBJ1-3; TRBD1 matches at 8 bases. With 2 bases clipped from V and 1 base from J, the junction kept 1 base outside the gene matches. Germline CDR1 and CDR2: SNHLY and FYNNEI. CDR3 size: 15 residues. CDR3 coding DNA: TGTGCCAGCAGTGAATACAGGGGGTCTGGAAACACCATATATTTT. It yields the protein CASSEYRGSGNTIYF.

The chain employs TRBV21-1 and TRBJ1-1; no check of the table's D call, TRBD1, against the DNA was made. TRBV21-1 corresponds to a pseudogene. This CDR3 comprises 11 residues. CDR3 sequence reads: CASSKGLGAFF. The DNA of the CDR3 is TGTGCCAGCAGCAAGGGCCTTGGAGCTTTCTTT.

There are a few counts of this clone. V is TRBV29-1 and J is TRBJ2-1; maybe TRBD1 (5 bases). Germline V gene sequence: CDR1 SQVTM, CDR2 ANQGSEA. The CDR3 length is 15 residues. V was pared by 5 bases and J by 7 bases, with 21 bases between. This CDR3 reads CSVSNPQSHRNEQFF. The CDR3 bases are TGCAGCGTTTCTAACCCGCAAAGCCACAGGAATGAGCAGTTCTTC.

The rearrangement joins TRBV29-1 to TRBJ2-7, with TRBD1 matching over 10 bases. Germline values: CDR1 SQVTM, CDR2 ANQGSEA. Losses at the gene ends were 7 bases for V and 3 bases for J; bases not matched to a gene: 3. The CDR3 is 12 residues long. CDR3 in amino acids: CSAGDRGYEQYF. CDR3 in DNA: TGCAGCGCCGGGGACAGGGGCTACGAGCAGTACTTC.

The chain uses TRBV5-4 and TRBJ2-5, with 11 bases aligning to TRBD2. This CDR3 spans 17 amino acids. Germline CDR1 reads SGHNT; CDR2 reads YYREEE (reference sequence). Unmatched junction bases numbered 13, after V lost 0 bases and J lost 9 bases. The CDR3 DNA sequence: TGTGCCAGCAGCTTGGCAGGGACTAGCGGAAAATCAGTAGCCCAGTACTTC. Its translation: CASSLAGTSGKSVAQYF.

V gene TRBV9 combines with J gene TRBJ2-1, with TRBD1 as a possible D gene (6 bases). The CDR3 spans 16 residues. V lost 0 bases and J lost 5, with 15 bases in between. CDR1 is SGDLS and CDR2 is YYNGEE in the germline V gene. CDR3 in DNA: TGTGCCAGCAGCGTAGCTGGGTGGGCAGGGGACAATGAGCAGTTCTTC. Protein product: CASSVAGWAGDNEQFF.

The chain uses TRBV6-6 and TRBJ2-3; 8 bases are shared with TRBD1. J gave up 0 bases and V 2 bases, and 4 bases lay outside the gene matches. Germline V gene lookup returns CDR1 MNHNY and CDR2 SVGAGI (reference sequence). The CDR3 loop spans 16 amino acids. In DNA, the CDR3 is TGTGCCAGCAGTTACGGGACAGGAACTAGCACAGATACGCAGTATTTT. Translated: CASSYGTGTSTDTQYF.

DNA for the CDR3: TGTGCCAGCAGCCTCCGGGTTGGGTCGGAAAAACTGTTTTTT. Translated: CASSLRVGSEKLFF. V is TRBV7-9 and J is TRBJ1-4, with unresolved D. Per the germline V gene, CDR1 is SEHNR and CDR2 is FQNEAQ (reference sequence). With 5 bases removed from V and 8 bases from J, the gap between germline ends came to 15 bases. The CDR3 length is 14 residues.

CDR3 bases: TGTGCCAGCAGCTTAGAGATCAGGGGAGTGAGAAACACCATATATTTT. Translating gives CASSLEIRGVRNTIYF. The chain recombines TRBV7-2 with TRBJ1-3; tentative D call: TRBD1 (6 bases). CDR1 is SGHTA and CDR2 is FQGNSA in the germline V gene. This CDR3 has 16 residues. Trimming shortened V by 1 base and J by 5 bases, and 15 bases separated the two germline ends.

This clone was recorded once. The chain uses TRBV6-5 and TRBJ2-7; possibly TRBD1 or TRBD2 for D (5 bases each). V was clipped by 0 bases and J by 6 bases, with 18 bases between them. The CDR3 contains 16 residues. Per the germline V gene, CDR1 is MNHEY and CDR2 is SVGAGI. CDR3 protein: CASSYSIWGRDGEQYF. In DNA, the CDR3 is TGTGCCAGCAGTTACTCGATCTGGGGCAGGGACGGCGAGCAGTACTTC.

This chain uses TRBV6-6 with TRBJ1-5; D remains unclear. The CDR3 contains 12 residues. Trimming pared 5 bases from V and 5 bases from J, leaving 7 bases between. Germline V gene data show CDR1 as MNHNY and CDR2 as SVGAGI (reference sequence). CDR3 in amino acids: CASSALDQPQHF. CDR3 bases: TGTGCCAGCAGTGCCCTCGATCAGCCCCAGCATTTT.